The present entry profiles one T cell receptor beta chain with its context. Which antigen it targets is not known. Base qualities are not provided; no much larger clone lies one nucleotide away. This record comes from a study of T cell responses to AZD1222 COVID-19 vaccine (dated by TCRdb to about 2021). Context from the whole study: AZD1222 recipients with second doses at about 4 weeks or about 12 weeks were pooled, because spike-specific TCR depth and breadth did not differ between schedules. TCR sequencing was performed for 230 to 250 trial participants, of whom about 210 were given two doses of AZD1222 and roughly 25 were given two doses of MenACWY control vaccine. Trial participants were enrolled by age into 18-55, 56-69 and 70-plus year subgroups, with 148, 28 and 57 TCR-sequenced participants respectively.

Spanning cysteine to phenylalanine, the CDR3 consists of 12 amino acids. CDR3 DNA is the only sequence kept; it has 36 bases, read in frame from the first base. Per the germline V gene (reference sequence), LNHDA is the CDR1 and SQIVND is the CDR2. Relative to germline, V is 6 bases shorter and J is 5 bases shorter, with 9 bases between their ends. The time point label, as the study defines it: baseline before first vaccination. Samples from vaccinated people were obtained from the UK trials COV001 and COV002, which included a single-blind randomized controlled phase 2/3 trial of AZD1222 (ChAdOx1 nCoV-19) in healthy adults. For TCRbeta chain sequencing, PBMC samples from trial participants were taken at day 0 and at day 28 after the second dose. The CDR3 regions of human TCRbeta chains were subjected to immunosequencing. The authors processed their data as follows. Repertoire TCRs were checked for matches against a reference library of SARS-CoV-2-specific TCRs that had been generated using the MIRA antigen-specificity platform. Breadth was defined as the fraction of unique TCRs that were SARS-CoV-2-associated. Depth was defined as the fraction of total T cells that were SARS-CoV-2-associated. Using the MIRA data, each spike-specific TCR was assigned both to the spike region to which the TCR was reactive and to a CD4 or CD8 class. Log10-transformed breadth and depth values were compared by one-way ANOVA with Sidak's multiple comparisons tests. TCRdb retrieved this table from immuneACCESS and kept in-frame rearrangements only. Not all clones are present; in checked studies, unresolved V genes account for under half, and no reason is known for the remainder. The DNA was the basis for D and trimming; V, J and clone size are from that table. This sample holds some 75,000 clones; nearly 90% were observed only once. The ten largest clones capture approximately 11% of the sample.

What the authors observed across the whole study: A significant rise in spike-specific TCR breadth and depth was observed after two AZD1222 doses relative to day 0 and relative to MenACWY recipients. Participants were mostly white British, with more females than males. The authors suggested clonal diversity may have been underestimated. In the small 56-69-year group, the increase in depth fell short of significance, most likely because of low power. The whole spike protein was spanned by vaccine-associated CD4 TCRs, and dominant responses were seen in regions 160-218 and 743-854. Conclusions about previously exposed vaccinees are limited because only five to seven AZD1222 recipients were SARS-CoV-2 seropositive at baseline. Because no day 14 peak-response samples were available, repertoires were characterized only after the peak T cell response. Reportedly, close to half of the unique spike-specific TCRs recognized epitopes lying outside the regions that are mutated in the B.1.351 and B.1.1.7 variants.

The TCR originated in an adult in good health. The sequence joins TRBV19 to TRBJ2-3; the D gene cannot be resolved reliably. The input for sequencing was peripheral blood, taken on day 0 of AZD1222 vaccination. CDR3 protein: CASRLSGDTQYF. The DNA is TGTGCCAGTAGGTTGAGTGGAGATACGCAGTATTTT.